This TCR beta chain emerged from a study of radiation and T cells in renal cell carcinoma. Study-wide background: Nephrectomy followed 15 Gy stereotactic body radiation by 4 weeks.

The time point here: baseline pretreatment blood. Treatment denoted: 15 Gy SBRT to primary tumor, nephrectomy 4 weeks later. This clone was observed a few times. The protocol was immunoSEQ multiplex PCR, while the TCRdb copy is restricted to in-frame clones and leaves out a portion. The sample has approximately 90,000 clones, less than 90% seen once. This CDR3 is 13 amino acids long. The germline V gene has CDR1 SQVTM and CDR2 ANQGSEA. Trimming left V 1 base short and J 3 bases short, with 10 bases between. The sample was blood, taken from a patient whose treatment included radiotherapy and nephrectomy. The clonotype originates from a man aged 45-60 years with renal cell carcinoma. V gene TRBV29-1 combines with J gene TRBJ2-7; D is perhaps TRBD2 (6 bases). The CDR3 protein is CSVEVTRSYEQYF. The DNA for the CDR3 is TGCAGCGTTGAAGTGACTAGAAGCTACGAGCAGTACTTC.